This T cell receptor (beta chain) was captured by sequencing in a study of T-cell reconstitution after alpha-beta-depleted transplantation in children. Comments on this clonotype: Its antigen is not known.

Library preparation (for TCRbeta) was performed with unique molecular identifiers. TCRdb ran MiXCR on the PCR reads and lists one entry per CDR3 protein. The sample contains a few hundred thousand distinct CDR3 sequences, roughly 30% of which appear only once. Study-wide points: Several hundred rapidly expanded clones from non-depleted graft cells reportedly supplied alpha-beta T cells about two months post-transplant.

Sequencing used PBMCs, obtained before TCRalphabeta/CD19-depleted stem cell transplant. The source is a boy younger than two with Wiskott-Aldrich syndrome, due to receive a stem cell transplant.

The CDR3 bases are TGTGCCAGCAGTCCCTCGACAGGGGGCATTCAGTACTTC. This codes for CASSPSTGGIQYF. The chain has TRBV27 and TRBJ2-4; TRBD1 aligns across 9 bases. The length of the CDR3 is 13 residues. CDR1 MNHEY and CDR2 SMNVEV come from the germline V gene (reference sequence). J was trimmed by 9 bases and V by 5 bases; bases with no gene match: 5.